This T cell receptor (beta chain) was sequenced in a study of blood T cell repertoires in COVID-19. Profiled with immunoSEQ multiplex PCR; TCRdb holds only in-frame clones, not every one. The data contain 380,000 or so clones, roughly nine tenths of them singletons. The sample taken for sequencing was peripheral blood. The TCR originated in a man aged 35-49 years with acute or convalescent COVID-19.

CDR3 sequence (DNA): TGTGCCAGCAGCTTAACTAGCGGGGTCCTCACAGATACGCAGTATTTT. Its protein is CASSLTSGVLTDTQYF. The rearrangement links TRBV7-2 to TRBJ2-3; 10 positions match TRBD2. Germline assignment: CDR1 SGHTA and CDR2 FQGNSA. V was pared by 2 bases and J by 2 bases, with 4 bases of the junction left unmatched. The CDR3 extends over 16 amino acids.